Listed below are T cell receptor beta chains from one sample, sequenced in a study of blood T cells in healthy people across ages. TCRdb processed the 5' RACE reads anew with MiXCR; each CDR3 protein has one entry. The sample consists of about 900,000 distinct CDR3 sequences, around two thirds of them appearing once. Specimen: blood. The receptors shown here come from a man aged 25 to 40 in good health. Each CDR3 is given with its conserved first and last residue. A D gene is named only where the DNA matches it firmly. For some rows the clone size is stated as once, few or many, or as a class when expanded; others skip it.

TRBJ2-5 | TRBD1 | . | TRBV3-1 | TGTGCCAGCAGCCAAGATTGGGACAGGTTAAAAGAGACCCAGTACTTC | CASSQDWDRLKETQYF
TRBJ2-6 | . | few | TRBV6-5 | TGTGCCAGCAGTTACTCGGCAGGTTCTGGGGCCAACGTCCTGACTTTC | CASSYSAGSGANVLTF
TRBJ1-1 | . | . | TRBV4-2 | TGTGCCAGCAGCCAAGATGGTGAGGGGAGAACTGAAGCTTTCTTT | CASSQDGEGRTEAFF
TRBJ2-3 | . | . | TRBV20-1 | TGCAGTGCTAGACCTACAGTCGGGGGGCACACAGATACGCAGTATTTT | CSARPTVGGHTDTQYF
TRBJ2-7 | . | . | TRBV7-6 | TGTGCCAGCAGCCCGGATAAAAAGTTTGATGAGCAGTACTTC | CASSPDKKFDEQYF
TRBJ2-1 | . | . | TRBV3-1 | TGTGCCAGCACCGGCCAGCGGGTAGGCAATGAGCAGTTCTTC | CASTGQRVGNEQFF
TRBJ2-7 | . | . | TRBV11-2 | TGTGCCAGCAGCTTAACAAGGGGATCTGACGAGCAGTACTTC | CASSLTRGSDEQYF
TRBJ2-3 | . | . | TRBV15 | TGTGCCACTAGCCCGGGGTCACCGCAGTATTTT | CATSPGSPQYF
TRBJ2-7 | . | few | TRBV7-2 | TGTGCCAGCAGCTTTATCACAGCGACCTACGAGCAGTACTTC | CASSFITATYEQYF
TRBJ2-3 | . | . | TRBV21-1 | TGTGCCAGCAGCAAATCCGTCAGGGGAGTCACAGATACGCAGTATTTT | CASSKSVRGVTDTQYF
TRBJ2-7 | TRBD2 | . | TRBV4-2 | TGTGCCAGCAGCCAAGTCCCTAGCGGACCTTCCTACGAGCAGTACTTC | CASSQVPSGPSYEQYF
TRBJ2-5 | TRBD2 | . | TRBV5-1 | TGCGCCAGCAGCCAAAGGACTAGCGGGGGGCCCCAAGAGACCCAGTACTTC | CASSQRTSGGPQETQYF
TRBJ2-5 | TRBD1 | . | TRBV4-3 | TGCGCCAGCAGCCAAGCAGGGGGCGAGTCAGAGACCCAGTACTTC | CASSQAGGESETQYF
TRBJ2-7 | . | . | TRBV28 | TGTGCCAGCATCGCTGGGGGCTACGAGCAGTACTTC | CASIAGGYEQYF
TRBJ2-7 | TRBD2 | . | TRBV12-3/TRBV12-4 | TGTGCCAGCATTCCCGCGGGGGTTTTCTACGAGCAGTACTTC | CASIPAGVFYEQYF
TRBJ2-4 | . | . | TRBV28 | TGTGCCAGCAGTTTATCGAGTGGCCGTCAAACTAAAAACATTCAGTACTTC | CASSLSSGRQTKNIQYF
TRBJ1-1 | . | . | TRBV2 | TGTGCCAGCCTCAAACCGGGTCGGTACACTGAAGCTTTCTTT | CASLKPGRYTEAFF
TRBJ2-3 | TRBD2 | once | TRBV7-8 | TGTGCCAGCAGCCCTACTAGCGAATCGGCAGATACGCAGTATTTT | CASSPTSESADTQYF
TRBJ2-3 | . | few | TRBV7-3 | TGTGCCAGCAGCCTAGGATATAGCGGAGATACGCAGTATTTT | CASSLGYSGDTQYF
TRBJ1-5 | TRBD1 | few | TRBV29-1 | TGCAGCGTCAGGACAGGGGATAATCAGCCCCAGCATTTT | CSVRTGDNQPQHF
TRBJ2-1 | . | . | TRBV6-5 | TGTGCCAGCACTCATGGCCCTCCCTCCTACAATGAGCAGTTCTTC | CASTHGPPSYNEQFF
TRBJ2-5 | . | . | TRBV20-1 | TGCAGTGCTACGGGGATGGAGACCCAGTACTTC | CSATGMETQYF
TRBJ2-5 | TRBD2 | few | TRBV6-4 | TGTGCCAGCAGTGACTCGTTCGGGGGGGCTATCAATGAGCAGTACTTC | CASSDSFGGAINEQYF
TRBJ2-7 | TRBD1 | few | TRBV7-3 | TGTGCCAGCAGCCCGGGACAGGGTGGGAACTACGAGCAGTACTTC | CASSPGQGGNYEQYF
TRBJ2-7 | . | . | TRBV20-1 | TGCAGTGCTAGGGACGGGCTCTACGAGCAGTACTTC | CSARDGLYEQYF
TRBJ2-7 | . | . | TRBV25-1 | TGTGCCAGCAGTGAATATAGGCTAGTTATCTACGAGCAGTACTTC | CASSEYRLVIYEQYF
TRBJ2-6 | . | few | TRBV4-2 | TGTGCCAGCAGCCCGACGACTGAATCTGGGGCCAACGTCCTGACTTTC | CASSPTTESGANVLTF
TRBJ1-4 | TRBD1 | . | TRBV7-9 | TGTGCCAGCAGCCCCGGGACAGGGCGATCGGATGAAAAACTGTTTTTT | CASSPGTGRSDEKLFF
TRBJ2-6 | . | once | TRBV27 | TGTGCCAGCAACAGCCTTAACTCTGGGGCCAACGTCCTGACTTTC | CASNSLNSGANVLTF
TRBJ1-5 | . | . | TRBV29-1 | TGCAGCGCGCGGGGACACCCTTCCACAGATACGCAGCATTTT | CSARGHPSTDTQHF
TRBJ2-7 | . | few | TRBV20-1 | TGCAGTGCTGGGGACAACTACGAGCAGTACTTC | CSAGDNYEQYF
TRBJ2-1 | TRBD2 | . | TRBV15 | TGTGCCACCAGCAGACTTAGGACTAGCGGGGGACTCCATAGCTCCTACAATGAGCAGTTCTTC | CATSRLRTSGGLHSSYNEQFF
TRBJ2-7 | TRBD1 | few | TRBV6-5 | TGTGCCAGCAGTTACCGGACAGGGGGAGGTGACGAGCAGTACTTC | CASSYRTGGGDEQYF
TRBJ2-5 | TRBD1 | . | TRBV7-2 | TGTGCCAGCAGCTCCTCACAGGGGGCGAGGGAGACCCAGTACTTC | CASSSSQGARETQYF
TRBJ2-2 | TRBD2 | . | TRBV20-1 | TGCAGTTGTAGCGGGGGGGCCGACACCGGGGAGCTGTTTTTT | CSCSGGADTGELFF
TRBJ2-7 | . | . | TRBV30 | TGTGCCTGGAGTGTGACCGGGCCCCTCCTGGGGGTGTTCTACGAGCAGTACTTC | CAWSVTGPLLGVFYEQYF
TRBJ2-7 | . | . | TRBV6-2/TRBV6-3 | TGTGCCAGCAATGAGGCGACAGCGACCTACGAGCAGTACTTC | CASNEATATYEQYF
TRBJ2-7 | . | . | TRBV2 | TGTGCCACCGCCTCGTGGGACGAGCAGTACTTC | CATASWDEQYF
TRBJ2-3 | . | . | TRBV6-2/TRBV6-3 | TGTGCCAGCAGCCAGATATCTGCAGCAGATACGCAGTATTTT | CASSQISAADTQYF
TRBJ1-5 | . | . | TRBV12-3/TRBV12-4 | TGTGCCAGCAGCACTACTTCAGGGAACCGGCCCCAGCATTTT | CASSTTSGNRPQHF
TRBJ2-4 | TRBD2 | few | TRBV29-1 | TGCAGCGTTGCCGGGACTAGCGGGGGGCGATACATTCAGTACTTC | CSVAGTSGGRYIQYF
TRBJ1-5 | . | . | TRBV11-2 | TGTGCCAGCAGCTTAGGAGGCAGCTACAATCAGCCCCAGCATTTT | CASSLGGSYNQPQHF
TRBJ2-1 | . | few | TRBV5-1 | TGCGCCAGCAGCCCGGGTCTCAATGAGCAGTTCTTC | CASSPGLNEQFF
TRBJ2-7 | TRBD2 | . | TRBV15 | TGTGCCACCAGCACCCATCTACTAGCGGGGGTCTACGAGCAGTACTTC | CATSTHLLAGVYEQYF
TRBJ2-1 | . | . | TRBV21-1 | TGTGCCAGCAGCAAAGGGCTAAACGGCTACAATGAGCAGTTCTTC | CASSKGLNGYNEQFF
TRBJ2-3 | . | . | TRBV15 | TGTGCCACCAGCAGAGAAGGCACTCTCAAAGATACGCAGTATTTT | CATSREGTLKDTQYF
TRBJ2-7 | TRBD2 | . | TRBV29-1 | TGCAGCGTTAGGGTAGCGGGGGGAAAGGACGAGCAGTACTTC | CSVRVAGGKDEQYF
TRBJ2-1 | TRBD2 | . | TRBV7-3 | TGTGCCAGCAGCCAAAGCGCGGGGGACCCTCACAATGAGCAGTTCTTC | CASSQSAGDPHNEQFF